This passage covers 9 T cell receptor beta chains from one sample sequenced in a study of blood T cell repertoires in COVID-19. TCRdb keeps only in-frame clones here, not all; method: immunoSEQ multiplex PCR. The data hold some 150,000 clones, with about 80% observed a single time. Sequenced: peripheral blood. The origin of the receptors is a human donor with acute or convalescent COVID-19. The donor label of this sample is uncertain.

CDR3 in amino acids: CASSTRDSYNEQFF. The DNA of the CDR3 is TGTGCCAGCAGCACCCGGGATTCCTACAATGAGCAGTTCTTC. This rearrangement joins TRBV5-4 to TRBJ2-1; D perhaps matches TRBD2 (5 bases). There are 14 residues in the CDR3. Germline V gene data show CDR1 as SGHNT and CDR2 as YYREEE (reference sequence). Trimming pared 4 bases from V and 1 base from J, leaving 9 bases between.

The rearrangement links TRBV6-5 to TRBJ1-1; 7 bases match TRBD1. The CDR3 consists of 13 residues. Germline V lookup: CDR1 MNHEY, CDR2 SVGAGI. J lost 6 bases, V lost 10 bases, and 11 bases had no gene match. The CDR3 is CATRGQRDAEAFF. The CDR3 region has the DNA TGTGCCACCCGGGGACAGCGAGACGCTGAAGCTTTCTTT.

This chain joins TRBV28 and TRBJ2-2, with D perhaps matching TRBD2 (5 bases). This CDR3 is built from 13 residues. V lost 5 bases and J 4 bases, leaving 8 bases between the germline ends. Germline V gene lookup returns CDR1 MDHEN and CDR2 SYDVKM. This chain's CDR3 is CASSNSGTGELFF. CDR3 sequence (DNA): TGTGCCAGCAGTAACAGCGGCACCGGGGAGCTGTTTTTT. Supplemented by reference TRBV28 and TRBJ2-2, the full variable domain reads DVKVTQSSRYLVKRTGEKVFLECVQDMDHENMFWYRQDPGLGLRLIYFSYDVKMKEKGDIPEGYSVSREKKERFSLILESASTNQTSMYLCASSNSGTGELFFGEGSRLTVL.

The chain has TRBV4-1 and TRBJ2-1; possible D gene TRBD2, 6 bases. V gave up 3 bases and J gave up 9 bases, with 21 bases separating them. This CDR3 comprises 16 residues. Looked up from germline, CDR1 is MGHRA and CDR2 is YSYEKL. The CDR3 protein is CASSQLPGLAIGEQFF. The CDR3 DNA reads TGCGCCAGCAGCCAGTTACCGGGACTTGCCATAGGTGAGCAGTTCTTC.

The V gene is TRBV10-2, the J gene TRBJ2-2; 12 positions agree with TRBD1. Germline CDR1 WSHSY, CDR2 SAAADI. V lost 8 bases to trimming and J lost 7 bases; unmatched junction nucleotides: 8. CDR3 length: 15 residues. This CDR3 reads CASSPGTGGFGELFF. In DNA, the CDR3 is TGCGCCAGCTCGCCCGGGACAGGGGGCTTCGGGGAGCTGTTTTTT.

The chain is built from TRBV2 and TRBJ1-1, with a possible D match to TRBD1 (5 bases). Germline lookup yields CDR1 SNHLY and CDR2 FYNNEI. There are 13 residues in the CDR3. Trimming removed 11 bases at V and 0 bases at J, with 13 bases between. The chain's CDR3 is CAGLTELNTEAFF. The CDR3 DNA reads TGTGCCGGATTGACAGAGTTGAACACTGAAGCTTTCTTT.

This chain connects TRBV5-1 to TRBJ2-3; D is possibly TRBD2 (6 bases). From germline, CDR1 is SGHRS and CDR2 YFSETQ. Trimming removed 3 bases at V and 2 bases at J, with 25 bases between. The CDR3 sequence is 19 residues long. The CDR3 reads CASSSIGGLPQVYTDTQYF. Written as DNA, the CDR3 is TGCGCCAGCAGCTCAATTGGCGGACTACCCCAGGTATACACAGATACGCAGTATTTT.

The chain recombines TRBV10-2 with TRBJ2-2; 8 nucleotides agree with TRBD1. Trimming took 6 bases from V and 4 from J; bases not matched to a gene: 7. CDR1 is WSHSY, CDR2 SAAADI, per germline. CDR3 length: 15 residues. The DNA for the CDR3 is TGCGCCAGCAGGTCGACAGGGGCCCCCACCGGGGAGCTGTTTTTT. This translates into CASRSTGAPTGELFF.

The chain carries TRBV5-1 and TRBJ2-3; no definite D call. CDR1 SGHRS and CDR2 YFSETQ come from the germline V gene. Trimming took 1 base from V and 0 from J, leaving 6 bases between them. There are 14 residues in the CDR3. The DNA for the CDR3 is TGCGCCAGCAGCTTGACTCCTAGCACAGATACGCAGTATTTT. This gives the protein CASSLTPSTDTQYF.